One sample yielded the 8 T cell receptor beta chains listed below, sequenced in a study of T cell repertoires in cytomegalovirus infection. MiXCR was run by TCRdb on the reads, yielding one entry per CDR3 protein. The sample consists of over 250,000 distinct CDR3 sequences, about 25% of them appearing once. The source material was PBMCs. The receptors were gathered from a human donor in good health (CMV status not recorded). Some clones in this sample may be carry-over from other donors' samples.

The chain uses TRBV28 and TRBJ1-1; D is perhaps TRBD1 (6 bases). Germline loops: CDR1 MDHEN, CDR2 SYDVKM. This CDR3 has 12 residues. Trimming took off 7 bases at V and 4 bases at J, with 10 bases between the two ends. CDR3 loop: CASTGVRTEAFF. The CDR3 nucleotides read TGTGCCAGCACAGGGGTTCGCACTGAAGCTTTCTTT.

This clonotype was counted only a few times. This chain uses TRBV28 with TRBJ2-2; 8 nucleotides align to TRBD1. The CDR3 has 15 residues. The V and J ends lost 6 bases and 0 bases, in that order; junction bases with no gene match: 3. Germline-derived CDR1 and CDR2 are MDHEN and SYDVKM. CDR3 bases: TGTGCCAGCAGCTCGACAGGGGCGAACACCGGGGAGCTGTTTTTT. Protein: CASSSTGANTGELFF.

This clonotype came up many times. The rearrangement links TRBV7-2 to TRBJ2-7; TRBD2 matches 11 bases. CDR3 length: 17 amino acids. The germline CDR1 and CDR2 sequences are SGHTA and FQGNSA. V gave up 2 bases and J gave up 4 bases; unmatched junction bases: 10. This CDR3 reads CASSLPHGLAGKYEQYF. CDR3 nucleotide sequence: TGTGCCAGCAGCTTACCCCACGGACTAGCGGGCAAGTACGAGCAGTACTTC.

There are many counts of this clonotype. In nucleotides, the CDR3 is TGTGCCAGCAGCTTAGAGGGGGTACAGGGCTACACCTTC. Translation gives CASSLEGVQGYTF. This rearrangement joins TRBV7-2 to TRBJ1-2; tentatively, D is TRBD1 (6 bases). The CDR3 is 13 amino acids. The germline gives CDR1 SGHTA, CDR2 FQGNSA. The V end was cut by 1 base, the J end by 8 bases, with 11 bases between.

The chain couples TRBV7-8 to TRBJ2-1; a possible D gene is TRBD1 (5 bases). V was pared by 3 bases and J by 8 bases, with 11 bases between. The CDR3 covers 13 residues. Germline CDR1 is SGHVS and CDR2 is FQNEAQ. CDR3 DNA: TGTGCCAGCAGCTTTCAAGGGGCTGATGAGCAGTTCTTC. It is translated as CASSFQGADEQFF.

This rearrangement joins TRBV11-2 to TRBJ2-6; 7 positions match TRBD2. The length of the CDR3 is 18 residues. Germline V gene lookup returns CDR1 SGHAT and CDR2 FQNNGV. Trimming cost V 1 base and J 2 bases; bases outside gene matches: 8. CDR3 DNA: TGTGCCAGCAGCTTAGCCTCGAGAAGCGGGACTGGGGCCAACGTCCTGACTTTC. Amino acid sequence: CASSLASRSGTGANVLTF.

The J gene is TRBJ2-3, the V gene TRBV29-1, with D maybe TRBD1 (6 bases). The V end was cut by 6 bases, the J end by 0 bases, with 7 bases between. From germline, CDR1 is SQVTM and CDR2 ANQGSEA. CDR3 length equals 12 residues. The CDR3 protein is CSVRGSTDTQYF. CDR3 in DNA: TGCAGCGTAAGGGGGAGCACAGATACGCAGTATTTT.

This clonotype was recorded many times. This chain joins TRBV10-3 and TRBJ2-1; D is possibly TRBD2 (5 bases). Trimming removed 6 bases at V and 5 bases at J, with 14 bases between. Germline-derived CDR1 and CDR2 are ENHRY and SYGVKD. CDR3 length: 14 residues. DNA for the CDR3: TGTGCCATCAGGGGCACCGGGGAGAACAATGAGCAGTTCTTC. It yields the protein CAIRGTGENNEQFF.